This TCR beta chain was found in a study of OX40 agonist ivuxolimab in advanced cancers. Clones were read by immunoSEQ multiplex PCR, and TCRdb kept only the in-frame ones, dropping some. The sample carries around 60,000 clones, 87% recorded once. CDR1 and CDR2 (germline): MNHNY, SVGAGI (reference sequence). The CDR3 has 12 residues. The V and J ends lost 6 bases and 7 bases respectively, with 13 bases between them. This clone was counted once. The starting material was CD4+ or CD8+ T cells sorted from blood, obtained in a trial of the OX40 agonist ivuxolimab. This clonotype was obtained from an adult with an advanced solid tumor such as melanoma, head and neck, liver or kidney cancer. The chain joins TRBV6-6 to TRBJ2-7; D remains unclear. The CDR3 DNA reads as TGTGCCAGCAGCACCGATTGGGATGAGCAGTACTTC. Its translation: CASSTDWDEQYF.